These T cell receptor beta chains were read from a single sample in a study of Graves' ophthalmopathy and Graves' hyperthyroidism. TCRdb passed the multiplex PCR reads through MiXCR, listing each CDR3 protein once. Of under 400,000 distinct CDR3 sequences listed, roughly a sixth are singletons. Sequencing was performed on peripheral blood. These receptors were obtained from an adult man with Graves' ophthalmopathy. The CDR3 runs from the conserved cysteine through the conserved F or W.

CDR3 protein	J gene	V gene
CASSSRHGETQYF	TRBJ2-5	TRBV27
CASSESQGPLHGYTF	TRBJ1-2	TRBV6-1
CSARDPFGGTNSPLHF	TRBJ1-6	TRBV20-1
CSARDYRTSGSWGEQYF	TRBJ2-7	TRBV20-1
CASSPAGANQETQYF	TRBJ2-5	TRBV7-9
CASSLTKQGRLNTEAFF	TRBJ1-1	TRBV7-3
CASSQVSGYGYTF	TRBJ1-2	TRBV5-5
CASSEDVYPPGGNQPQHF	TRBJ1-5	TRBV6-1
CASSYLGVGYGYTF	TRBJ1-2	TRBV6-5
CASSWKGTPNYGYTF	TRBJ1-2	TRBV3-1
CASSLVLAGVPGELFF	TRBJ2-2	TRBV12-3/TRBV12-4
CASGKPGGTEAFF	TRBJ1-1	TRBV6-1
CASSWEGGYTF	TRBJ1-2	TRBV5-1
CASSLVGRGALAETQYF	TRBJ2-5	TRBV11-2
CASSAGQGLRETQYF	TRBJ2-5	TRBV7-9
CASSQDLPGQGSETQYF	TRBJ2-5	TRBV4-3
CASSGPRGLNSPLHF	TRBJ1-6	TRBV6-1
CSGSGANYEQYF	TRBJ2-7	TRBV20-1
CGSGQGKTLPLHF	TRBJ1-6	TRBV28
CASSPRGGGKRDTQYF	TRBJ2-3	TRBV12-3/TRBV12-4
CASRETGLDYEQYF	TRBJ2-7	TRBV6-1
CASRISDRGYGYTF	TRBJ1-2	TRBV5-1
CASIVDRGYGYTF	TRBJ1-2	TRBV6-6
CSASSEARLHEQYF	TRBJ2-7	TRBV20-1
CASSFLAGGRSEQYF	TRBJ2-7	TRBV7-2
CASSYPLGTSVSGELFF	TRBJ2-2	TRBV28
CASSPRGGEELRGDQETQYF	TRBJ2-5	TRBV19
CATSDLLRDTYYEQYF	TRBJ2-7	TRBV24-1
CATQPQGNSYEQYF	TRBJ2-7	TRBV6-5